This TCR beta chain was sequenced during a study of control samples from healthy donors and cancer patients. Using immunoSEQ multiplex PCR, the repertoire was profiled, and TCRdb retains in-frame clones only, with some absent. The sample includes over 80,000 clones, over 80% seen only once; the top ten take approximately 19%. Germline CDR1 and CDR2: WSHSY and SAAADI. V lost 4 bases to trimming and J lost 7 bases, with 13 bases between them. The CDR3 length is 13 residues. The J gene is TRBJ1-2, the V gene TRBV10-2, with D hard to call. Material: blood. The origin of this receptor is a man aged 25-40 years in good health. In DNA form, the CDR3 reads TGCGCCAGCAGTGGGCAGGCCCCCTCTGGCTACACCTTC. As protein: CASSGQAPSGYTF.